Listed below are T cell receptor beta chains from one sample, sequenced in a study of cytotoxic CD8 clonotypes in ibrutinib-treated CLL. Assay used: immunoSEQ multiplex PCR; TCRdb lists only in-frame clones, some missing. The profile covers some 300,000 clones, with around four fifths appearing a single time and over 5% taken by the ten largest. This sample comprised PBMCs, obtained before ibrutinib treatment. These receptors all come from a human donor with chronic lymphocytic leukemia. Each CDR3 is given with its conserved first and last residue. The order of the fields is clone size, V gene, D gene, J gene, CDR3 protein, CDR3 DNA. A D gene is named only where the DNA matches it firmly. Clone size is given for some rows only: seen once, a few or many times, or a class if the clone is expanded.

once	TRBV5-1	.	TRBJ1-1	CASSLAGTANTEAFF	TGCGCCAGCAGCTTGGCCGGGACGGCGAACACTGAAGCTTTCTTT
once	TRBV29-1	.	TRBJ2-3	CSVESGGTDTQYF	TGCAGCGTTGAGTCAGGGGGGACAGATACGCAGTATTTT
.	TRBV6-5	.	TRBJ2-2	CASSYQYTGELFF	TGTGCCAGCAGTTACCAATACACCGGGGAGCTGTTTTTT
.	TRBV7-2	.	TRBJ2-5	CASSLGSVQETQYF	TGTGCCAGCAGCTTAGGTTCTGTTCAAGAGACCCAGTACTTC
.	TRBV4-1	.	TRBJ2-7	CASSLTGSITYEQYF	TGCGCCAGCAGCCTCACCGGGTCTATAACCTACGAGCAGTACTTC
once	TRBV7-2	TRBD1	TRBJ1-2	CASSLVGGASYGYTF	TGTGCCAGCAGCTTAGTAGGGGGCGCCTCTTATGGCTACACCTTC
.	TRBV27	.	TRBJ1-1	CASSLQRGSTEAFF	TGTGCCAGCAGTTTGCAGAGGGGCAGCACTGAAGCTTTCTTT
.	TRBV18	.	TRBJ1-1	CASSPIVTVTEAFF	TGTGCCAGCTCACCAATTGTGACGGTCACTGAAGCTTTCTTT
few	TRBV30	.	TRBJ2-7	CAWSVVGSPNYEQYF	TGTGCCTGGAGTGTTGTTGGTAGCCCTAACTACGAGCAGTACTTC
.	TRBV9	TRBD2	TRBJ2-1	CASSERGSGLYNEQFF	TGTGCCAGCAGCGAGCGGGGTAGCGGGCTTTACAATGAGCAGTTCTTC
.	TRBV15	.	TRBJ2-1	CATSRELSGEQFF	TGTGCCACCAGCAGAGAGCTTAGCGGTGAGCAGTTCTTC
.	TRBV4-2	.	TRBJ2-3	CASSQDQGGVPAGAITDTQYF	TGTGCCAGCAGCCAAGATCAAGGGGGCGTACCAGCGGGAGCGATCACAGATACGCAGTATTTT
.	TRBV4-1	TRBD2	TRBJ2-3	CASSQGREVADTQYF	TGCGCCAGCAGCCAGGGACGGGAGGTAGCAGATACGCAGTATTTT
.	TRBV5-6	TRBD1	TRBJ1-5	CASSRTGDILNQPQHF	TGTGCCAGCAGCCGGACAGGGGATATCCTCAATCAGCCCCAGCATTTT
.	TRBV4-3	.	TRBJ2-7	CASSQESGSYEQYF	TGCGCCAGCAGCCAAGAATCAGGAAGTTACGAGCAGTACTTC
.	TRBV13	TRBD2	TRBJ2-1	CASSLTRGGSGNEQFF	TGTGCCAGCAGCTTAACGAGAGGCGGGAGTGGCAATGAGCAGTTCTTC
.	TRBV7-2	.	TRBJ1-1	CASSLVAQAGTEAFF	TGTGCCAGCAGCTTAGTCGCCCAGGCCGGCACTGAAGCTTTCTTT